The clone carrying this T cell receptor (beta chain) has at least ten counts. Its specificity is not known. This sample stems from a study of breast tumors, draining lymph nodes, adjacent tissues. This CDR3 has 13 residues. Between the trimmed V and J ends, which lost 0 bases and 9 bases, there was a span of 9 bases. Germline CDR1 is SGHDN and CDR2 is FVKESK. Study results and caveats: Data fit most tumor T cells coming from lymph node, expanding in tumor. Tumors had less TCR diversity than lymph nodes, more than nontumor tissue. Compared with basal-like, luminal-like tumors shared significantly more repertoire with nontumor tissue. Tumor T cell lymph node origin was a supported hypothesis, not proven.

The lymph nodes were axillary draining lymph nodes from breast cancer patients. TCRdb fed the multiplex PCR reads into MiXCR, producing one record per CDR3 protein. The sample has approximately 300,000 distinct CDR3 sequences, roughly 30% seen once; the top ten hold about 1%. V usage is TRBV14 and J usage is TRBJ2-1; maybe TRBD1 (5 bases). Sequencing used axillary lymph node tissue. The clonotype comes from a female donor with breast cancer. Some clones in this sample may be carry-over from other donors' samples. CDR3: CASSQEFRVEQFF. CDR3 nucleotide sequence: TGTGCCAGCAGCCAAGAGTTCAGGGTTGAGCAGTTCTTC.